The TCR beta chain described here comes from a study of CD8 T cells in Susac syndrome. TCR beta sequencing was performed on blood CD8+ and CD4+ T cells. The study used treatment-naive patients who had stable or active relapsing-remitting disease as multiple sclerosis controls. CD8+ and CD4+ T cells were negatively isolated; TEMRA cells were FACS-enriched. Random hexamers were used to reverse transcribe the RNA input (roughly 0.5 to 1 ug). Amplification of TCR beta CDR3 spanned 54 Vbeta and 13 Jbeta via immunoSEQ multiplex PCR. TCRdb used MiXCR to reprocess the immunoSEQ multiplex PCR reads, holding one entry per CDR3 protein. The table includes some 120,000 distinct CDR3 sequences, roughly 94% detected once. Trimming cost V 8 bases and J 4 bases; bases outside gene matches: 11. This CDR3 is 15 amino acids long. Per the germline V gene, CDR1 is SGHTA and CDR2 is FQGNSA. This clonotype was seen a single time.

The source is a human donor with multiple sclerosis. This chain links TRBV7-2 with TRBJ2-1, with 7 bases lining up with TRBD2. The sample consisted of CD4+ T cells from PBMCs. In DNA form, the CDR3 reads TGTGCCAGCGGGACCGGACTAGTGAGGTACAATGAGCAGTTCTTC. The encoded protein is CASGTGLVRYNEQFF.